Given below is one TCR beta chain in context. One end of the junction fails to match germline, which may point to a read error. Germline-derived CDR1 and CDR2 are SGHRS and YFSETQ. The CDR3 is made up of 12 amino acids. This record comes from a study of blood T cell repertoires in COVID-19. Method: immunoSEQ multiplex PCR; TCRdb's copy keeps in-frame clones and lacks some. Of 200,000 or so clones in the sample, 88% were seen once. This sequence was found in a man in his sixties or seventies with active or convalescent COVID-19. J is TRBJ1-1 and V is TRBV5-1, with 10 bases identical to TRBD1. The specimen sequenced was peripheral blood. CDR3 bases: TGCGCCAGCAGCTCAACCGGGACAGGGGAGAATTTT. This codes for CASSSTGTGENF. Full variable domain (outside the CDR3, taken from reference TRBV5-1 and TRBJ1-1): KAGVTQTPRYLIKTRGQQVTLSCSPISGHRSVSWYQQTPGQGLQFLFEYFSETQRNKGNFPGRFSGRQFSNSRSEMNVSTLELGDSALYLCASSSTGTGENFGQGTRLTVV.